The 29 T cell receptor beta chains given below trace back to one sample, sequenced in a study of vaccination and CD4 T cells after COVID-19. Oncomine TCR Beta short-read sequencing was applied to DNA from cultured CD4+ T cells. In TCRdb, the PCR reads were re-called with MiXCR into one record per CDR3 protein. The sample contains approximately 15,000 distinct CDR3 sequences, roughly 29% of which appear only once. For these receptors, no antigen is known. Regarding treatment: roughly 11-day PBMC culture with coronavirus spike peptide pools or control peptides (ViraFEST assay). Sequencing used cultured CD4+ T cells from blood. The receptors were gathered from a human donor with COVID-19.

The sample holds a few counts of this clonotype. The chain employs TRBV7-9 and TRBJ2-3; D is ambiguous. Germline CDR1 reads SEHNR; CDR2 reads FQNEAQ (reference sequence). Between the trimmed V and J ends, which lost 3 bases and 6 bases, there was a span of 13 bases. The CDR3 loop spans 14 amino acids. CDR3 residues: CASSLDPTVDTQYF. In DNA form, the CDR3 reads TGTGCCAGCAGCTTGGACCCAACCGTTGATACGCAGTATTTT. Drawing the rest from reference TRBV7-9 and TRBJ2-3, the complete variable domain is DTGVSQNPRHKITKRGQNVTFRCDPISEHNRLYWYRQTLGQGPEFLTYFQNEAQLEKSRLLSDRFSAERPKGSFSTLEIQRTEQGDSAMYLCASSLDPTVDTQYFGPGTRLTVL.

This chain connects TRBV28 to TRBJ2-5; 9 nucleotides align to TRBD2. This CDR3 region has 13 residues. The V segment lost 7 bases and the J segment 5 bases; nucleotides outside the gene matches: 5. In germline, CDR1 is MDHEN, CDR2 SYDVKM. The chain's CDR3 is CASIAGGLETQYF. The CDR3 nucleotides are TGTGCCAGCATTGCGGGGGGGCTGGAGACCCAGTACTTC. The full variable domain, its missing parts supplied by reference TRBV28 and TRBJ2-5, is DVKVTQSSRYLVKRTGEKVFLECVQDMDHENMFWYRQDPGLGLRLIYFSYDVKMKEKGDIPEGYSVSREKKERFSLILESASTNQTSMYLCASIAGGLETQYFGPGTRLLVL.

The chain is built from TRBV7-2 and TRBJ1-2; 9 nucleotides agree with TRBD1. The CDR3 length is 13 residues. CDR1 is SGHTA and CDR2 is FQGNSA in the germline V gene. CDR3 amino acids: CATTRGQGSGYTF. DNA for the CDR3: TGTGCAACCACCCGGGGACAGGGTAGCGGCTACACCTTC.

This clonotype occurred a few times. The CDR3 sequence: CAINEGLWQPQHF. The CDR3 region has the DNA TGTGCCATCAACGAAGGGTTGTGGCAGCCCCAGCATTTT. The chain uses TRBV10-3 and TRBJ1-5; no reliable D call. Trimming removed 7 bases from V and 7 bases from J, with 14 bases in between. Germline CDR1 is ENHRY and CDR2 is SYGVKD. The CDR3 spans 13 residues.

This clonotype qualifies as medium-sized. The V call is TRBV30, the J call TRBJ1-2, with D perhaps matching TRBD1 (5 bases). The CDR3 is 12 residues long. Trimming left V 1 base short and J 8 bases short, with 11 bases between. The V gene's germline CDR1 is GTSNPN and CDR2 SVGIG (reference sequence). CDR3: CAWSGGPEGYTF. Written as DNA, the CDR3 is TGTGCCTGGAGTGGGGGACCGGAGGGCTACACCTTC.

Judged by abundance, this clonotype is large. The chain combines TRBV6-5 with TRBJ1-3; D unclear. Trimming took off 4 bases at V and 2 bases at J, with 9 bases between the two ends. The CDR3 consists of 14 residues. CDR1 MNHEY and CDR2 SVGAGI come from the germline V gene. CDR3 nucleotide sequence: TGTGCCAGCAGTTCGGGCAACACTGGAAACACCATATATTTT. Its protein is CASSSGNTGNTIYF.

This clonotype was counted only a few times. The chain links TRBV19 to TRBJ2-3; 10 positions match TRBD2. The trim removed 3 bases at V and 4 bases at J, leaving 19 bases unmatched. This CDR3 is built from 20 residues. Germline V CDR1 and CDR2: LNHDA, SQIVND (reference sequence). This CDR3 is CASSISASGGPDIHSDTQYF. The CDR3, as DNA: TGTGCCAGTAGTATTTCGGCTAGCGGGGGCCCAGATATTCATTCAGATACGCAGTATTTT.

The chain recombines TRBV30 with TRBJ1-2; TRBD1 matches at 9 bases. This CDR3 has 12 residues. CDR1 and CDR2 (germline): GTSNPN, SVGIG (reference sequence). V shed 3 bases and J 10 bases; nucleotides not matched to a gene: 6. The CDR3 DNA follows: TGTGCCTGGAGGGGACAGGGACTGGACTACACCTTC. Translated, it gives CAWRGQGLDYTF. The whole variable domain, remainder taken from reference TRBV30 and TRBJ1-2, is SQTIHQWPATLVQPVGSPLSLECTVEGTSNPNLYWYRQAAGRGLQLLFYSVGIGQISSEVPQNLSASRPQDRQFILSSKKLLLSDSGFYLCAWRGQGLDYTFGSGTRLTVV.

The chain uses TRBV27 and TRBJ1-2, with 9 nucleotides matching TRBD1. V was clipped by 5 bases and J by 0 bases; unmatched bases: 4. Germline V gene lookup returns CDR1 MNHEY and CDR2 SMNVEV (reference sequence). The CDR3 runs 15 residues. The CDR3 loop reads CASSTRQGANYGYTF. The DNA of the CDR3 is TGTGCCAGCAGTACCAGACAGGGGGCTAACTATGGCTACACCTTC.

CDR3 nucleotide sequence: TGTGCCAGCAGCTTGGGTGGCAGGGGCACCGGGGAGCTGTTTTTT. Its protein product is CASSLGGRGTGELFF. The rearrangement joins TRBV5-8 to TRBJ2-2, with TRBD1 as a possible D gene (6 bases). The CDR3 extends over 15 amino acids. Looked up from germline, CDR1 is SGHTS and CDR2 is YDEGEE. Trimming cost V 0 bases and J 4 bases, with 10 bases left between them.

V is TRBV19 and J is TRBJ1-2; a possible D gene is TRBD1 (6 bases). Germline V CDR1 and CDR2: LNHDA, SQIVND (reference sequence). V was shortened by 6 bases and J by 2 bases, with 19 bases between the two germline ends. CDR3 size: 16 residues. The CDR3 DNA sequence: TGTGCCAGTAGAAATTGGGCCCGGGGGCAGAACTATGGCTACACCTTC. Protein sequence: CASRNWARGQNYGYTF.

This clonotype was recorded a few times. The chain is built from TRBV20-1 and TRBJ2-5; D is ambiguous. The CDR3 has 11 amino acids. Germline CDR1 is DFQATT and CDR2 is SNEGSKA (reference sequence). Deletions cut 6 bases from V and 4 bases from J, with 9 bases between. The CDR3 here is CSARNSETQYF. CDR3 DNA: TGCAGTGCCCGGAACTCAGAGACCCAGTACTTC.

Written as DNA, the CDR3 is TGTGCCAGCAGCTTCAGCCCCCGAGCGGGGGCGCAGTATTTT. Encoded protein: CASSFSPRAGAQYF. The rearrangement joins TRBV7-3 to TRBJ2-3; 8 bases are shared with TRBD2. Germline trimming cut 3 bases from V and 10 bases from J; bases unmatched to any gene: 9. This CDR3 is built from 14 residues. CDR1 SGHTA and CDR2 FQGTGA come from the germline V gene. The full variable domain, in which reference TRBV7-3 and TRBJ2-3 provide the parts outside the CDR3, is GAGVSQTPSNKVTEKGKYVELRCDPISGHTALYWYRQSLGQGPEFLIYFQGTGAADDSGLPNDRFFAVRPEGSVSTLKIQRTERGDSAVYLCASSFSPRAGAQYFGPGTRLTVL.

The chain couples TRBV24-1 to TRBJ2-5; D perhaps matches TRBD1 (7 bases). The V end was cut by 0 bases, the J end by 5 bases, with 15 bases between. Germline V CDR1 and CDR2: KGHDR, SFDVKD. This CDR3 comprises 16 residues. CDR3 protein: CATSDLKGRGVETQYF. CDR3 in DNA: TGTGCCACCAGTGATTTGAAGGGCAGGGGGGTCGAGACCCAGTACTTC.

The V gene is TRBV6-5, the J gene TRBJ2-6, with TRBD2 as a possible D gene (6 bases). Germline CDR1 reads MNHEY; CDR2 reads SVGAGI. V dropped 0 bases and J dropped 0 bases, with 12 bases sitting between them. The CDR3 sequence is 18 residues long. As DNA, the CDR3 is TGTGCCAGCAGTTACTCGGGGGGAGCGGTCTCTGGGGCCAACGTCCTGACTTTC. This encodes CASSYSGGAVSGANVLTF.

This clonotype was picked up a small number of times. This chain connects TRBV12-3 or TRBV12-4 to TRBJ1-1; TRBD1 might be the D (6 bases). The CDR3 covers 13 residues. The V gene lost 9 bases and the J gene lost 1 base, with 12 bases spanning the gap. This chain's CDR3 is CASGQTANTEAFF. CDR3 DNA sequence: TGTGCCAGTGGACAGACCGCGAACACTGAAGCTTTCTTT.

This clonotype was seen just once. The rearrangement links TRBV5-4 to TRBJ1-1; tentatively, D is TRBD1 (5 bases). Trimming cost V 5 bases and J 5 bases, with 22 bases left between them. The germline CDR1 and CDR2 sequences are SGHNT and YYREEE (reference sequence). The CDR3 runs to 16 residues. The DNA of the CDR3 is TGTGCCAGCAGGGCTTATAGTAATGGGGGAGGAACTGAAGCTTTCTTT. Translated: CASRAYSNGGGTEAFF. Drawing the rest from reference TRBV5-4 and TRBJ1-1, the complete variable domain is ETGVTQSPTHLIKTRGQQVTLRCSSQSGHNTVSWYQQALGQGPQFIFQYYREEENGRGNFPPRFSGLQFPNYSSELNVNALELDDSALYLCASRAYSNGGGTEAFFGQGTRLTVV.

This clonotype was detected a few times. The J gene is TRBJ2-3, the V gene TRBV28; 12 bases match TRBD2. The germline CDR1 and CDR2 sequences are MDHEN and SYDVKM. CDR3 length: 18 residues. V shed 4 bases, J shed 2 bases, and the junction held 10 bases outside the gene matches. Here the CDR3 DNA reads TGTGCCAGCAGTTCCGCCTTCCGACTAGCGGGGGACACAGATACGCAGTATTTT. Translating it yields CASSSAFRLAGDTDTQYF. Filled out from reference TRBV28 and TRBJ2-3, the complete variable domain reads DVKVTQSSRYLVKRTGEKVFLECVQDMDHENMFWYRQDPGLGLRLIYFSYDVKMKEKGDIPEGYSVSREKKERFSLILESASTNQTSMYLCASSSAFRLAGDTDTQYFGPGTRLTVL.

This clonotype was seen a handful of times. This chain uses TRBV20-1 with TRBJ2-5; TRBD2 matches 14 bases. Germline lookup yields CDR1 DFQATT and CDR2 SNEGSKA (reference sequence). Losses at the gene ends were 0 bases for V and 2 bases for J; bases not matched to a gene: 2. The CDR3 runs to 16 residues. The CDR3: CSARDGTSGGQETQYF. The CDR3 bases are TGCAGTGCTAGAGATGGGACTAGCGGGGGTCAAGAGACCCAGTACTTC.

This clonotype was seen a handful of times. The chain links TRBV20-1 to TRBJ1-5; no firm D call. Germline values: CDR1 DFQATT, CDR2 SNEGSKA (reference sequence). The ends were cut back, 3 bases at V and 5 bases at J, with 14 bases in the middle. This CDR3 has 14 amino acids. The CDR3 loop reads CSASKMEPHQPQHF. In DNA, the CDR3 is TGCAGTGCTAGTAAGATGGAACCTCATCAGCCCCAGCATTTT.

The chain couples TRBV7-9 to TRBJ1-1; tentatively, D is TRBD1 (5 bases). The V and J ends lost 2 bases and 9 bases respectively, with 13 bases between them. The CDR3 runs 13 residues. Germline V gene sequence: CDR1 SEHNR, CDR2 FQNEAQ (reference sequence). In DNA form, the CDR3 reads TGTGCCAGCAGCTTAAACGGGCGGGACCAAGCTTTCTTT. It codes for CASSLNGRDQAFF.

The chain is built from TRBV7-9 and TRBJ2-3, with 8 bases lining up with TRBD2. This CDR3 has 18 amino acids. Trimming cost V 3 bases and J 5 bases; bases outside gene matches: 16. Germline V gene sequence: CDR1 SEHNR, CDR2 FQNEAQ (reference sequence). The chain's CDR3 is CASSFFPGGPYQVDTQYF. The DNA for the CDR3 is TGTGCCAGCAGCTTCTTTCCGGGGGGGCCTTATCAAGTAGATACGCAGTATTTT.

This clonotype was recorded a few times. The chain has TRBV14 and TRBJ2-2, with D tentatively TRBD2 (7 bases). Germline CDR1 reads SGHDN; CDR2 reads FVKESK. V was clipped by 1 base and J by 6 bases, with 15 bases between them. The CDR3 totals 16 residues. The CDR3 DNA reads as TGTGCCAGCAGCCAAGGAAGGGGAGGGGGAGCCGGGGAGCTGTTTTTT. This gives the protein CASSQGRGGGAGELFF. The full variable domain, with the rest looked up from reference TRBV14 and TRBJ2-2, is EAGVTQFPSHSVIEKGQTVTLRCDPISGHDNLYWYRRVMGKEIKFLLHFVKESKQDESGMPNNRFLAERTGGTYSTLKVQPAELEDSGVYFCASSQGRGGGAGELFFGEGSRLTVL.

The chain uses TRBV6-1 and TRBJ1-1; D not resolved. Trimming cost V 6 bases and J 10 bases, with 15 bases left between them. Germline loops: CDR1 MNHNS, CDR2 SASEGT. The CDR3 runs to 12 residues. CDR3 DNA: TGTGCCAGCAGCCCCCCCGTTGGTACAGCTTTCTTT. It encodes CASSPPVGTAFF.

The J gene is TRBJ2-2, the V gene TRBV19, with TRBD2 identical over 8 bases. Germline trimming cut 3 bases from V and 6 bases from J; bases unmatched to any gene: 6. This CDR3 is 15 amino acids long. Germline V gene sequence: CDR1 LNHDA, CDR2 SQIVND (reference sequence). This CDR3 is CASSISGGAPGELFF. As DNA, the CDR3 is TGTGCCAGTAGTATTTCCGGGGGGGCTCCCGGGGAGCTGTTTTTT.

V gene TRBV12-3 or TRBV12-4 combines with J gene TRBJ1-5; tentative D call: TRBD1 (5 bases). The V end lost 5 bases, the J end lost 9 bases, and 23 bases lay between the germline ends. CDR3 length equals 16 residues. CDR3 sequence: CASSRQWGVSFGPQHF. The CDR3 nucleotides are TGTGCCAGCAGTCGCCAATGGGGGGTGTCTTTTGGGCCCCAGCATTTT.

The V call is TRBV5-6, the J call TRBJ1-1; D unclear. Trimming stripped 5 bases from V and 2 bases from J, with 16 bases between. CDR1 SGHDT and CDR2 YYEEEE come from the germline V gene. The CDR3 length is 15 residues. The CDR3 is CASSQSRRANTEAFF. The CDR3 DNA sequence: TGTGCCAGCAGTCAATCCCGCAGAGCTAACACTGAAGCTTTCTTT.

This sequence joins TRBV20-1 and TRBJ2-1; TRBD2 agrees at 8 bases. The V gene's germline CDR1 is DFQATT and CDR2 SNEGSKA (reference sequence). V lost 4 bases to trimming and J lost 9 bases; unmatched junction nucleotides: 8. The CDR3 has 13 amino acids. The DNA of the CDR3 is TGCAGTGCTATCCTCGGGGGGGCGACTGAGCAGTTCTTC. It translates to CSAILGGATEQFF.

In nucleotides, the CDR3 is TGTGCCAGCAGTGAACTGGGCGTTATTTTCCAAGAGACCCAGTACTTC. This translates into CASSELGVIFQETQYF. The V gene is TRBV6-1, the J gene TRBJ2-5; no definite D call. Trimming took off 2 bases at V and 1 base at J, with 14 bases between the two ends. The length of the CDR3 is 16 residues. Germline CDR1 reads MNHNS; CDR2 reads SASEGT.